One T cell receptor beta chain is described in this entry. Its antigen remains unknown. This record belongs to a study of T cells after posttransplantation cyclophosphamide. General observations from the study: Blood and skin or GI T cell repertoires showed limited TRB overlap. TRB clonality was highly associated with recipient CMV seropositivity and reactivation.

Here immunoSEQ multiplex PCR was the method, and the copy in TCRdb shows in-frame clones only, minus some. The sample yields about 53,000 clones, around 84% seen once. Trimming took 4 bases from V and 3 from J; bases not matched to a gene: 5. Per the germline V gene, CDR1 is MNHEY and CDR2 is SVGAGI. The CDR3 loop spans 15 amino acids. The TCR originated in a man aged 25 to 40 with a blood cancer, CMV-positive, and with a related stem cell donor. The rearrangement links TRBV6-5 to TRBJ1-5; TRBD1 agrees at 8 bases. The sequenced sample was PBMCs. The CDR3 coding sequence is TGTGCCAGCAGTTCCGGGACAGGCTTCAATCAGCCCCAGCATTTT. It yields the protein CASSSGTGFNQPQHF.